This T cell receptor (beta chain) was retrieved from a study of shared clonotypes between healthy human individuals (TCRdb year 2020). Turning to the overall study: A couple of women and three men aged 18 to 49 years were included in the cohort. Per donor, three plates each were used for CD4 naive and CD4 memory, two for CD8 naive, and one for CD8 memory. To estimate repertoire size and how much clonotype sharing occurs between individuals, the study deeply sequenced the blood TCR repertoires of five healthy adults. To increase sequencing depth and limit assay-specific biases, TCR repertoire library preparation and sequencing were carried out by different laboratories using diverse techniques. Each donor's leukapheresis produced roughly between about 0.8 and 10 billion PBMCs.

Healthy HIV-negative adults with no recently reported acute infections or vaccinations were included as donors. Only Caucasian adults living in Nashville, Tennessee, USA were represented among the donors. CD4+ T cells were enriched by magnetic negative selection, after which naive cells were positively selected on CD45RA and the negative fraction was taken as the memory subset. Blood was collected by leukapheresis, and PBMCs were isolated by Ficoll-Histopaque density gradient centrifugation and then cryopreserved in liquid nitrogen vapor phase. Analytical flow cytometry was used to check the purity and quantity of each magnetically sorted T cell population. Genomic DNA was isolated from every sorted fraction and measured by UV absorbance on a Nanodrop 2000c. TCR CDR3 regions were amplified from genomic DNA by multiplex PCR using the deep immunoSEQ assay. Extracted genomic DNA from each cell subset was spread evenly across all wells of several immunoSEQ 96-well plates, with each plate serving as a replicate. For sorted subsets, about 220 ng of genomic DNA, equivalent to roughly 33,000 T cell genomes, went into each replicate PCR. The purified libraries were quantified using a Qubit 3.0 fluorometer, sized with a Bioanalyzer 2100, and then quantified again using the KAPA Library Quantification kit. Every immunoSEQ 96-well plate was sequenced on a dedicated single-read 150-cycle Illumina NextSeq 550 flow cell. Under the source paper's analysis protocol: Because the immunoSEQ output included only junctional sequences and no quality scores, the filtering could not be the same as the filtering used for full-length reads. Sequences were annotated with PyIR, a Python wrapper for IgBLAST v1.9, and V/J genes and CDR3 were assigned using IMGT germline references. Any read was removed if the V/J assignment was weak (E-value above 1e-6), the CDR3 was missing, or the read contained stop codons, out-of-frame junctions, or ambiguous translated residues. V3J clonotypes were defined by identical inferred V gene, J gene, and CDR3 amino acid sequence. Percentage overlap between repertoires was computed as shared unique clonotypes divided by the size of the smaller repertoire. RTK rarefaction, the Chao1 estimator, and Recon v2.1 estimates of unobserved clonotypes were used to assess repertoire richness. OLGA was used to compute generation probabilities for all TCRbeta clonotypes that the gDNA method yielded from a handful of donors. This immuneACCESS table, as held by TCRdb, lists in-frame sequences with V and J called but not all clones. Of the missing ones, under half trace to an unresolved V gene in checked studies; the others have no known cause. The DNA was the basis for D and trimming; V, J and clone size are from that table. A total of hundreds of thousands of clones appear in this sample, 55% to 85% of them only once. The ten largest clones add up to roughly 1.9% of the sample.

There are a few counts of this clone. Its antigen is not yet known. Base quality data are lacking; no much larger clone is found one base away. On the study overall, not on this receptor specifically: Naive subsets generally had larger estimated clonotype richness than memory subsets did. Sharing across several donors was observed for roughly 5.4% of naive CD4, over 3% of naive CD8, 2% to 2.5% of memory CD4, and about 0.39% of memory CD8 clonotypes. Clonotypes shared by all four sorted-subset donors showed higher generation probabilities than non-shared clonotypes. Even with the large sequencing depth, rarefaction of the sorted-subset datasets indicated that sequencing was incomplete. The genetic and exposure-history diversity represented was limited by the small number of donors. Sampling was restricted to blood, and TCR repertoires in tissue are likely to differ from TCR repertoires in blood. Based on pairwise subsampling, the degree of clonotype sharing among donors was expected to be affected by sequencing depth.

Trimmed from V: 4 bases; trimmed from J: 6 bases; junction bases lacking a gene match: 10. The CDR3 covers 15 residues, taking in both the cysteine and the phenylalanine. Only CDR3 DNA is held: 45 bases, read in frame from base 1. According to the germline V gene, CDR1 reads MGHRA and CDR2 reads YSYEKL. The rearranged segments are TRBV4-1 and TRBJ2-7, and 9 bases in between align with TRBD1. The receptor's source is a woman in her twenties or thirties in good health. Sequencing was carried out using memory CD4+ T cells sorted from blood. What this sample's cell subset or site label stands for: CD45RA-negative fraction. The DNA sequence is given as TGCGCCAGCAGCCCTACAGGGGGCGCTTCAGGCGAGCAGTACTTC. Its translation is CASSPTGGASGEQYF.